This T cell receptor (beta chain) came from a study of control samples from healthy donors and cancer patients. V trimming: 5 bases; J trimming: 8 bases; junction bases outside the gene matches: 8. CDR3 size: 14 residues. Germline V gene data show CDR1 as MNHNY and CDR2 as SVGAGI (reference sequence). Measured with immunoSEQ multiplex PCR; TCRdb has only the in-frame clones, and not every one. The sample consists of tens of thousands of clones, around 91% of them appearing once. Sequenced input: blood. This clonotype was sampled from a man between 50 and 59 years old in good health. V usage is TRBV6-6 and J usage is TRBJ1-2; 10 bases map to TRBD1. The DNA of the CDR3 is TGTGCCAGCAGTAAGGACAGGGGGACGAGCGGCTACACCTTC. This gives the protein CASSKDRGTSGYTF.